A selection of T cell receptor beta chains follows, all from one sample in a study of blood T cell repertoires in COVID-19. Assay: immunoSEQ multiplex PCR; the TCRdb copy retains only in-frame clones and omits some. The table lists approximately 67,000 clones, 82% of them singletons, with roughly 6.7% in the top ten. The sequencing sample was made of peripheral blood. The source of these receptors is a man aged 60-69 years with acute or convalescent COVID-19. The CDR3 runs from the conserved cysteine through the conserved F or W. A D gene is named only where the DNA matches it firmly. The size of a clone is reported for some rows only, either as once, few or many, or as a class for expanded clones.

J | V | size | D | DNA | CDR3
TRBJ1-5 | TRBV27 | . | TRBD1 | TGTGCCAGCAAACTACAGGGGAGCAATCAGCCCCAGCATTTT | CASKLQGSNQPQHF
TRBJ2-1 | TRBV10-3 | few | TRBD1 | TGTGCCATCAGTTTCCGGGACAGTTCCTACAATGAGCAGTTCTTC | CAISFRDSSYNEQFF
TRBJ1-6 | TRBV30 | few | TRBD1 | TGTGCCTTAGCGGGACAGAATAATTCACCCCTCCACTTT | CALAGQNNSPLHF
TRBJ2-5 | TRBV6-2/TRBV6-3 | . | TRBD2 | TGTGCCAGCAGTTACTGGGGACTAGCGGGGGGGAGCCCCCGACAAGAGACCCAGTACTTC | CASSYWGLAGGSPRQETQYF
TRBJ1-5 | TRBV3-1/TRBV3-2 | . | . | TGTGCCAGCAGCCAAGATTCCTCAGATGATCAGCCCCAGCATTTT | CASSQDSSDDQPQHF
TRBJ1-6 | TRBV19 | . | . | TGTGCCAGTAGTACCCCGGGAGAGAATTCACCCCTCCACTTT | CASSTPGENSPLHF
TRBJ2-5 | TRBV5-4 | . | . | TGTGCCAGCAGCCCGACTGTACAAGAGACCCAGTACTTC | CASSPTVQETQYF
TRBJ1-2 | TRBV30 | . | . | TGTGCCTGGAGTCCCTCTGCGGGGAGCTACACCTTC | CAWSPSAGSYTF
TRBJ2-5 | TRBV5-4 | . | . | TGTGCCAGCAGCATTGGGGGGTCGGGGCTCGAGGAGACCCAGTACTTC | CASSIGGSGLEETQYF
TRBJ2-1 | TRBV9 | few | TRBD2 | TGTGCCAGCAGCGTAGGGCTAGCGGGTGACAATGAGCAGTTCTTC | CASSVGLAGDNEQFF
TRBJ2-1 | TRBV30 | . | . | TGTGCCTGTTATAGCGACAATGAGCAGTTCTTC | CACYSDNEQFF
TRBJ1-2 | TRBV20-1 | . | . | TGCAGTGTAAACAGGGTTGGCTACACCTTC | CSVNRVGYTF
TRBJ1-1 | TRBV19 | . | . | TGTGCCAGTAGTATAGTGGCCAGGAACACTGAAGCTTTCTTT | CASSIVARNTEAFF
TRBJ1-5 | TRBV19 | . | . | TGTGCCAGTAGTATAGATCGGACTGCTCAGCCCCAGCATTTT | CASSIDRTAQPQHF
TRBJ1-4 | TRBV4-1 | . | . | TGCGCCAGCAGCCAAGACCCCCGTGCAACTAATGAAAAACTGTTTTTT | CASSQDPRATNEKLFF
TRBJ2-1 | TRBV11-2 | . | . | TGTGCCAGCAGCAAGAACGCCGTCGGGAATGAGCAGTTCTTC | CASSKNAVGNEQFF
TRBJ1-1 | TRBV7-8 | . | . | TGTGCCAGCAGCTTACGAACCGGGGGGTTCATGAACACTGAAGCTTTCTTT | CASSLRTGGFMNTEAFF
TRBJ2-1 | TRBV3-1/TRBV3-2 | . | TRBD2 | TGTGCCAGCAGCCCCCCAGCGGGGGGTTACAATGAGCAGTTCTTC | CASSPPAGGYNEQFF
TRBJ1-6 | TRBV5-4 | . | TRBD1 | TGTGCCAGCAGCTTGGAACGGGACAGGGGCTCACCCCTCCACTTT | CASSLERDRGSPLHF
TRBJ2-3 | TRBV6-6 | . | TRBD1 | TGTGCCAGCACGGACGGGACAGCTCACACAGATACGCAGTATTTT | CASTDGTAHTDTQYF
TRBJ1-1 | TRBV4-2 | . | . | TGTGCCAGCAGCCAAGTACAGGGTCTGGAACGTAGCACTGAAGCTTTCTTT | CASSQVQGLERSTEAFF
TRBJ2-5 | TRBV19 | . | TRBD2 | TGTGCCAGTAGTCCCGGGGTAGCGGGGGTGGAGACCCAGTACTTC | CASSPGVAGVETQYF
TRBJ2-1 | TRBV5-6 | . | . | TGTGCCAGCAGCTTGATTGGGGCCAATGAGCAGTTCTTC | CASSLIGANEQFF
TRBJ2-4 | TRBV19 | . | . | TGTGCCAGTAGTATCAACGGACAGTCTCTCATTCAGTACTTC | CASSINGQSLIQYF
TRBJ2-7 | TRBV11-2 | . | TRBD2 | TGTGCCAGCAGCCTCCGGGGAGGGGTGGACGAGCAGTACTTC | CASSLRGGVDEQYF
TRBJ1-5 | TRBV19 | . | . | TGTGCCAGTAGTATCAGGGATAGCAATCAGCCCCAGCATTTT | CASSIRDSNQPQHF
TRBJ1-6 | TRBV9 | . | . | TGTGCCAGCAGCCAGATGGGCAGTACCGATTCACCCCTCCACTTT | CASSQMGSTDSPLHF
TRBJ1-2 | TRBV7-2 | . | TRBD1 | TGTGCCAGCAGCTTGAGGGACAGGACTAACTATGGCTACACCTTC | CASSLRDRTNYGYTF
TRBJ2-5 | TRBV5-4 | . | . | TGTGCCAGCAGCTTGTACAGCGGGTCCCTAGGGACCCAGTACTTC | CASSLYSGSLGTQYF
TRBJ1-3 | TRBV2 | . | . | TGTGCCAGCAGGGTTGAGGCCCTGAGGGGAAACACCATATATTTT | CASRVEALRGNTIYF
TRBJ2-2 | TRBV11-3 | . | . | TGTGCCAGCAGCCCTACAGACAGGCCCGACACCGGGGAGCTGTTTTTT | CASSPTDRPDTGELFF
TRBJ2-3 | TRBV2 | once | . | TGTGCCAGCAGTGTTACAGGGAGTACGCAGTATTTT | CASSVTGSTQYF
TRBJ1-4 | TRBV11-2 | . | TRBD1 | TGTGCCAGCAGCTTCGGGACAGGGCTCGGAAAACTGTTTTTT | CASSFGTGLGKLFF
TRBJ1-5 | TRBV7-2 | once | . | TGTGCCAGCAGCTTAATTGGGCCGAATAGCAATCAGCCCCAGCATTTT | CASSLIGPNSNQPQHF
TRBJ1-5 | TRBV29-1 | . | TRBD1 | TGCAGCGTTCGACAGGGGGATAATCAGCCCCAGCATTTT | CSVRQGDNQPQHF